This T cell receptor (beta chain) was retrieved from a study of siplizumab effects on memory and regulatory T cells. General study points: The authors did not confirm suppressive function in proliferating Tregs from siplizumab cultures.

This clone was counted a few times. Its antigen is undetermined. Assayed TCR templates numbered 90,000 to 100,000 for each sample. Profiling relied on immunoSEQ multiplex PCR, and the TCRdb table lists in-frame clones only, not all of them. The sample yields 60,000 to 80,000 clones, less than 85% seen once. This receptor was identified in a human donor in good health. Material for sequencing was memory CD4+ T cells sorted from blood.

The CDR3 nucleotides are TGCGCCAGCAGCTTGCAAGGGGTAGGCACTGAAGCTTTCTTT. Residues: CASSLQGVGTEAFF. J is TRBJ1-1 and V is TRBV5-1, with D possibly TRBD1 on 5 matching bases. Trimming stripped 1 base from V and 4 bases from J, with 11 bases between. The CDR3 sequence is 14 residues long. Germline loops: CDR1 SGHRS, CDR2 YFSETQ.